The TCR beta chain described here comes from a study of T cells in women clearing cervical HPV infection. As for the study in general: Cases were women with histologically confirmed HPV16-related CIN3 or worse, including a couple of invasive cancers. HLA type could not be excluded as a confounder.

All donors had a single incident cervical HPV16 infection, not prevalent. Of note for this clone: Its antigen is unknown. Read data end 3 residues before the CDR3 end; the end is taken from the germline J gene.

Assay used: immunoSEQ multiplex PCR; TCRdb lists only in-frame clones, some missing. This sample's table has around 29,000 clones. Study-level results: Associations may precede or follow infection; HPV-specific or memory T cells were not isolated.

The CDR3 has 14 residues. Germline values: CDR1 MNHEY, CDR2 SMNVEV (reference sequence). The V and J ends lost 3 bases and 2 bases respectively, with 8 bases between them. The material sequenced was blood buffy coat. This chain links TRBV27 with TRBJ2-1; D is possibly TRBD1 (6 bases). The clonotype originates from a woman aged 18-69 years with a cervical HPV16 infection that either progressed to CIN3+ or cleared (not recorded which). The CDR3 here is CASSLGAPYNEQFF. CDR3 bases read: TGTGCCAGCAGTTTGGGGGCTCCCTACAATGAG.